This T cell receptor (beta chain) was observed in a study of post-analysis software for immune sequencing data (dated by TCRdb to about 2015). Regarding the research as a whole: Disease courses on record covered relapsing-remitting, secondary progressive and progressive-relapsing multiple sclerosis, though some patients had no subtype annotation. The patient repertoires were compared against 11 previously published healthy control repertoires obtained from donors aged 6 to 25 years. A subset of samples was prepared in parallel using single-end sample barcoding, then pooled and co-amplified after Illumina adapter ligation. General conclusions and limits of the study: Strong co-clustering of samples prepared in the same batch was shown by direct clustering with F measure, prompting a batch-effect correction. Multiple sclerosis patients had significantly lower normalized Chao1 diversity than controls, a result that suggests substantial peripheral T-cell clonal expansion. The multiple sclerosis patient group was slightly younger than the control group. Significantly higher frequencies in patients than in controls were found for five or six TRBV segments, including TRBV5-6, TRBV5-1 and TRBV20-1.

As regards this clonotype: Its cognate antigen has yet to be identified. Base quality data are lacking; no much larger clone is found one base away.

TCR beta repertoires were profiled from peripheral blood of 13 young patients with multiple sclerosis to demonstrate the VDJtools post-analysis software. The patients with multiple sclerosis were children and adolescents between roughly 6 and 17 years of age. The library was generated by PCR. Sequencing instrument: Illumina HiSeq 2500. Unique molecular identifiers were incorporated into TCR beta cDNA libraries to reduce PCR and sequencing biases. Some 500,000 cDNA molecules were obtained per 1 to 10 million input T cells, so each molecule approximated one T cell. The patient libraries were prepared and sequenced with the same protocol used for the earlier healthy control dataset. Samples belonging to the same batch were prepared together, multiplexed and sequenced on a shared HiSeq lane. The original pipeline was this. MIGEC handled the raw barcoded reads, throwing out single-read molecular identifier groups before consensus assembly and CDR3 extraction. Clonotype tables were post-analysed with VDJtools, and diversity was normalized by down-sampling all datasets to the smallest sample size. Repertoire overlap clustering matched CDR3 amino acid but not nucleotide sequences to correct batch-related cross-sample contamination. In-frame beta chains were kept once TCRdb had trimmed the public reads at Q25 with fastp and called clones with MiXCR. Rows are combined by CDR3 protein, so each entry shows the most common genes and DNA. The V and J calls here are based on TCRdb, not the publication. This sample comprises 500,000 to 600,000 distinct CDR3 sequences, roughly two fifths of them detected only once. Clones ranked in the top ten supply over 1.5% of the sample.

V and J are truncated by 0 bases and 2 bases respectively, leaving an intervening sequence of 16 bases. The CDR3 spans 17 residues, from the cysteine through the phenylalanine. Of all the DNA, just the CDR3 is kept, 51 bases in frame from base 1. For CDR1 and CDR2, the germline V gene lists MNHEY and SVGAGI. The source of this sequence is a girl aged 5 to 17 with multiple sclerosis. Source material: blood. The rearranged segments are TRBV6-5 and TRBJ1-1, with a weak D call of TRBD1 (5 bases match). The DNA is as follows: TGTGCCAGCAGTTACTCGATTTCCGACAGCCCTAACACTGAAGCTTTCTTT. Its protein product is CASSYSISDSPNTEAFF.